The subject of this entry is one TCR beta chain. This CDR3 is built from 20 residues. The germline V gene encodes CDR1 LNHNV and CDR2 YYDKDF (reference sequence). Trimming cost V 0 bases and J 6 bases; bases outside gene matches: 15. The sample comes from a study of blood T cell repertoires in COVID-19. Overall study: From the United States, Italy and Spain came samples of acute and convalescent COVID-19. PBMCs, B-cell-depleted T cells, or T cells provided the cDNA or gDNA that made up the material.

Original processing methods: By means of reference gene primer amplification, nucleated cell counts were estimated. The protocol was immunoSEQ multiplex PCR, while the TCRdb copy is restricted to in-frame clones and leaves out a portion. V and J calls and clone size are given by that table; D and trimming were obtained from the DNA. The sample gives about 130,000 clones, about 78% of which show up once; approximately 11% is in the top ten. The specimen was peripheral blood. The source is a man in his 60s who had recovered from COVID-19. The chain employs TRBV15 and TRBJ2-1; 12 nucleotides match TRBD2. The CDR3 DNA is TGTGCCACCAGCAGAGATTCCCACAGGCAAGGGACTAGCGGGTTCAATGAGCAGTTCTTC. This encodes CATSRDSHRQGTSGFNEQFF.